This T cell receptor beta chain was captured in a study of identical twins. Regarding the study as a whole: Abundant beta clonotypes from cord blood had fewer insertions, unlike memory repertoires, which showed none.

It was template switching that added a universal primer site, and there were unique molecular identifiers on the cDNA. TCRdb redid the calling of the 5' RACE reads with MiXCR, one entry per CDR3 protein. The sample includes just under 650,000 distinct CDR3 sequences, 7.1% of them seen just once. To note about this clonotype: Its antigen is not known.

These same records also appear under a second study, on yellow fever vaccine responses in identical twins.

Specimen: PBMCs. The TCR sequence derives from a young woman in good health.

CDR3 sequence (DNA): TGTGCCAGCAGCCAGGACGTGGGGGGAGGCACAGATACGCAGTATTTT. Amino acids: CASSQDVGGGTDTQYF. The chain uses TRBV3-1 and TRBJ2-3, with D possibly TRBD2 on 6 matching bases. The germline CDR1 and CDR2 sequences are LGHDT and YNNKEL (reference sequence). This CDR3 contains 16 residues. Trimming removed 3 bases at V and 1 base at J, with 14 bases between.